This record concerns one TCR beta chain sequence. What it binds is unknown. The data derive from a study of cytomegalovirus exposure and HLA in healthy donors. Amplification used 60 Vbeta primers and 13 Jbeta primers. Profiled with immunoSEQ multiplex PCR; TCRdb holds only in-frame clones, not every one. The sample has 95,000 to 150,000 clones, roughly 80% seen once. Findings and caveats of the study: Donors belonging to an Asian-associated ancestry cluster reportedly showed fewer N-insertions in productive TCRs than the roughly 700-donor mean, according to what a later analysis found.

Trimming at V came to 6 bases and at J to 0 bases, leaving 9 bases not matched to a gene. The CDR3 extends over 16 amino acids. The germline V gene encodes CDR1 LNHDA and CDR2 SQIVND (reference sequence). This chain joins TRBV19 and TRBJ1-2, with 8 bases identical to TRBD1. Sequenced sample: PBMCs. This receptor was obtained from a female donor in good health and CMV-seronegative. The CDR3 coding sequence is TGTGCCAGTAGACCAGTTAGACAGGGGTCTAACTATGGCTACACCTTC. It yields the protein CASRPVRQGSNYGYTF.